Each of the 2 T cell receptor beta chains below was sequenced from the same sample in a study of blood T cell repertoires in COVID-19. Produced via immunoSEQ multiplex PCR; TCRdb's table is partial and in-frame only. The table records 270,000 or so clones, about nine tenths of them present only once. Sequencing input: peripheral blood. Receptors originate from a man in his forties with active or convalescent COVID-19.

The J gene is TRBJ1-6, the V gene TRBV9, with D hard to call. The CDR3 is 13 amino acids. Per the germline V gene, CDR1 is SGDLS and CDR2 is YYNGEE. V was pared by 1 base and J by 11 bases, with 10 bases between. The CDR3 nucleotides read TGTGCCAGCAGCGTATCGGAGATAACACCCCTCCACTTT. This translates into CASSVSEITPLHF.

The chain's CDR3 is CAWSFPGQGLGEAFF. CDR3 bases: TGTGCCTGGAGTTTCCCGGGACAGGGTTTGGGTGAAGCTTTCTTT. V is TRBV30 and J is TRBJ1-1; 9 bases align to TRBD1. The CDR3 sequence is 15 residues long. Germline V gene data show CDR1 as GTSNPN and CDR2 as SVGIG (reference sequence). The V segment lost 2 bases and the J segment 7 bases; nucleotides outside the gene matches: 11.